Presented here are 27 T cell receptor beta chains from one specimen sequenced in a study of CD8 T cells in ankylosing spondylitis. A single record per CDR3 protein comes from TCRdb applying MiXCR to the 5' RACE reads. The repertoire has some 840,000 distinct CDR3 sequences, about an eighth of them found once; the top ten carry approximately 0.51%. Study-wide results and limits: One TCR beta motif, made up of several highly homologous variants, appeared characteristic of ankylosing spondylitis blood.

Their specific antigens are unknown. The sequenced sample consisted of blood, either unsorted or a sorted T cell fraction (not recorded which). The origin of the receptors is a male donor with ankylosing spondylitis.

This clonotype was seen at least ten times. The rearrangement uses TRBV10-3 and TRBJ2-1, with D tentatively TRBD1 or TRBD2 (7 bases each). The CDR3 covers 15 residues. Trimming took off 10 bases at V and 3 bases at J, with 19 bases between the two ends. Germline V lookup: CDR1 ENHRY, CDR2 SYGVKD. The CDR3 protein is CASQGGDRGYNEQFF. In nucleotides, the CDR3 is TGTGCCAGCCAAGGGGGGGACAGAGGCTACAATGAGCAGTTCTTC.

This clonotype was counted many times. V and J are TRBV5-1 and TRBJ1-1; D perhaps matches TRBD1 (6 bases). Trimming took off 2 bases at V and 11 bases at J, with 19 bases between the two ends. Per the germline V gene, CDR1 is SGHRS and CDR2 is YFSETQ. This CDR3 is 14 amino acids long. The CDR3 coding sequence is TGCGCCAGCAGCTTTTCACAGGGCCGACCCTTGGCTTTCTTT. Translated: CASSFSQGRPLAFF.

This clonotype was seen a few times. V is TRBV5-5 and J is TRBJ1-2; no clear D. Germline V CDR1 and CDR2: SGHKS, YYEKEE (reference sequence). The CDR3 is made up of 12 amino acids. With 0 bases removed from V and 10 bases from J, the gap between germline ends came to 10 bases. The CDR3 here is CASSLAGYNYTF. The CDR3, as DNA: TGTGCCAGCAGCTTGGCCGGATATAACTACACCTTC.

This clonotype was detected many times. The V call is TRBV29-1, the J call TRBJ2-2; maybe TRBD1 (5 bases). The CDR3 loop spans 16 amino acids. Trimming took 4 bases from V and 5 from J, leaving 20 bases between them. Germline V CDR1 and CDR2: SQVTM, ANQGSEA. CDR3 sequence: CSVVVTRRDYTGELFF. In DNA, the CDR3 is TGCAGCGTTGTTGTTACACGCAGGGATTATACCGGGGAGCTGTTTTTT.

This clonotype has just a few counts. Relative to the germline gene, one junction end is altered; a read error may explain this. The chain is built from TRBV12-3 or TRBV12-4 and TRBJ2-5, with TRBD1 as a possible D gene (6 bases). CDR3 length equals 11 residues. The CDR3 coding sequence is TGTGCCAGCAGCCCAGGACAGTCGTACTCCTTC. The encoded protein is CASSPGQSYSF.

V is TRBV7-2 and J is TRBJ2-2, with no clear D. Trimming took 5 bases from V and 6 from J, leaving 7 bases between them. The CDR3 sequence is 12 residues long. Germline V gene data show CDR1 as SGHTA and CDR2 as FQGNSA. CDR3 in amino acids: CASSRSPGELFF. CDR3 coding DNA: TGTGCCAGCAGCCGTTCCCCCGGGGAGCTGTTTTTT.

This clonotype has more than one count but fewer than ten. The chain combines TRBV4-3 with TRBJ2-7; D gene ambiguous. Trimming pared 0 bases from V and 2 bases from J, leaving 8 bases between. Germline V lookup: CDR1 LGHNA, CDR2 YSLEER. CDR3 length: 14 residues. CDR3 coding DNA: TGCGCCAGCAGCCAAGATCGTCGGGCCTACGAGCAGTACTTC. Protein sequence: CASSQDRRAYEQYF.

This clonotype was counted between two and nine times. The J gene is TRBJ2-5, the V gene TRBV20-1; D not certain. Germline CDR1 is DFQATT and CDR2 is SNEGSKA (reference sequence). The germline V and J ends were trimmed by 6 bases and 5 bases, with 13 bases remaining between them. CDR3 size: 12 residues. The CDR3 DNA follows: TGCAGTGCCCGGACCTGGGCGGAGACCCAGTACTTC. Translated: CSARTWAETQYF.

This clonotype was picked up many times. The chain combines TRBV20-1 with TRBJ1-1; D perhaps matches TRBD1 (5 bases). The CDR3 has 14 residues. Germline CDR1 and CDR2: DFQATT and SNEGSKA (reference sequence). The ends were cut back, 3 bases at V and 4 bases at J, with 15 bases in the middle. As DNA, the CDR3 is TGCAGTGCTAGGGACGGGACGCACGGCACTGAAGCTTTCTTT. Its protein is CSARDGTHGTEAFF.

This clonotype turned up a few times. The chain has TRBV28 and TRBJ1-2, with D unresolved. Germline CDR1 MDHEN, CDR2 SYDVKM. V shed 6 bases and J shed 2 bases, with 7 bases lying between them. CDR3 length: 12 residues. CDR3 loop: CASRTQNYGYTF. The CDR3 DNA is TGTGCCAGCAGGACACAAAACTATGGCTACACCTTC.

Ten or more counts support this clonotype. The chain employs TRBV18 and TRBJ2-3; D tentatively fits TRBD1 or TRBD2 (5 bases each). CDR1 and CDR2 (germline): KGHSH, LQKENI. The CDR3 is 15 residues long. V lost 6 bases to trimming and J lost 1 base, with 14 bases between them. The CDR3 DNA is TGTGCCAGCTCGGACATAAGCGGCCGCACAGATACGCAGTATTTT. It translates to CASSDISGRTDTQYF.

This clonotype showed up just a few times. The chain combines TRBV5-1 with TRBJ2-5; D unclear. V lost 4 bases and J lost 2, with 12 bases in between. This CDR3 spans 14 amino acids. Germline loops: CDR1 SGHRS, CDR2 YFSETQ. The CDR3 bases are TGCGCCAGCAGCCGTTGGGCAGCGCAAGAGACCCAGTACTTC. Its protein product is CASSRWAAQETQYF.

This clonotype was counted only a few times. V gene TRBV5-1 combines with J gene TRBJ1-2; D is ambiguous. V was pared by 1 base and J by 2 bases, with 12 bases between. Germline CDR1 is SGHRS and CDR2 is YFSETQ. The CDR3 covers 15 residues. The CDR3 loop is CASSLSPAGNYGYTF. Here the CDR3 DNA reads TGCGCCAGCAGCTTGTCGCCAGCTGGGAACTATGGCTACACCTTC.

This clonotype was seen more than once but under ten times. The chain has TRBV6-5 and TRBJ2-3, with D possibly being TRBD2 (6 bases). This CDR3 is built from 13 residues. The germline V gene encodes CDR1 MNHEY and CDR2 SVGAGI. The V end lost 4 bases, the J end lost 9 bases, and 14 bases lay between the germline ends. This CDR3 reads CASSSLTGGTQYF. The CDR3, as DNA: TGTGCCAGCAGTTCTTTGACTGGGGGGACGCAGTATTTT.

This clonotype was found many times. The chain employs TRBV28 and TRBJ1-5; 8 bases line up with TRBD1. V gave up 2 bases and J gave up 7 bases; unmatched junction bases: 7. There are 15 residues in the CDR3. Germline CDR1 is MDHEN and CDR2 is SYDVKM. The CDR3 nucleotides read TGTGCCAGCAGTTTAGGGCAGGGGGCGAACCAGCCCCAGCATTTT. As protein: CASSLGQGANQPQHF.

In its sample, this clonotype was seen a few times. The chain couples TRBV5-1 to TRBJ2-1; 8 bases fit TRBD2. The CDR3 covers 15 residues. Germline V gene sequence: CDR1 SGHRS, CDR2 YFSETQ. V gave up 1 base and J gave up 4 bases; unmatched junction bases: 4. CDR3 nucleotides: TGCGCCAGCAGCTTGCGGGAGGGCTCTTACAATGAGCAGTTCTTC. It codes for CASSLREGSYNEQFF.

This chain connects TRBV7-9 to TRBJ2-7, with D possibly matching TRBD1 (7 bases). From germline, CDR1 is SEHNR and CDR2 FQNEAQ (reference sequence). This CDR3 spans 14 amino acids. V lost 8 bases, J lost 3 bases, and 17 bases lay in between. The CDR3 bases are TGTGCCAGCCGGTTGCAGGGGGAGGACTACGAGCAGTACTTC. It codes for CASRLQGEDYEQYF.

This clonotype was counted a few times. This rearrangement joins TRBV5-1 to TRBJ2-7; maybe TRBD2 (7 bases). The germline V gene has CDR1 SGHRS and CDR2 YFSETQ. Trimming removed 5 bases from V and 1 base from J, with 19 bases in between. CDR3 length equals 16 residues. In nucleotides, the CDR3 is TGCGCCAGCAGAGGGATTTCGGGGGGCAAGTCCTACGAGCAGTACTTC. Its translation is CASRGISGGKSYEQYF.

This clonotype was seen a few times. The rearrangement links TRBV20-1 to TRBJ1-1; weak D call: TRBD1 (6 bases). The CDR3 loop spans 11 amino acids. The V end was cut by 5 bases, the J end by 8 bases, with 12 bases between. CDR1 and CDR2 from the germline V gene are DFQATT and SNEGSKA (reference sequence). This chain's CDR3 is CSAYTGREAFF. The CDR3 region has the DNA TGCAGTGCTTACACAGGGCGCGAAGCTTTCTTT.

This clonotype was seen a handful of times. The V gene is TRBV3-1, the J gene TRBJ2-7, with TRBD2 as a possible D gene (5 bases). The CDR3 spans 14 residues. V was cut by 6 bases and J by 2 bases, with 14 bases left in between. Germline V gives CDR1 LGHDT, CDR2 YNNKEL (reference sequence). DNA of the CDR3: TGTGCCAGCAGTCTTTCGGCCGGGGCCTACGAGCAGTACTTC. It codes for CASSLSAGAYEQYF.

This clonotype was recorded a few times. The rearrangement uses TRBV20-1 and TRBJ1-2; TRBD1 might be the D (5 bases). V lost 5 bases to trimming and J lost 5 bases, with 18 bases between them. The CDR3 has 14 residues. Germline CDR1 DFQATT, CDR2 SNEGSKA (reference sequence). CDR3 loop: CSASRTSSGYGYTF. Written as DNA, the CDR3 is TGCAGTGCTTCCCGGACAAGCTCCGGGTATGGCTACACCTTC.

The CDR3, as DNA: TGCGCCAGCAGCTCCACCGGGACCGACACCGGGGAGCTGTTTTTT. Translated, it gives CASSSTGTDTGELFF. This rearrangement joins TRBV5-1 to TRBJ2-2; D may match TRBD1 or TRBD2 (5 bases each). CDR3 size: 15 residues. V was pared by 3 bases and J by 3 bases, with 12 bases between. Germline V lookup: CDR1 SGHRS, CDR2 YFSETQ.

The gene calls are TRBV6-2 or TRBV6-3 and TRBJ2-2; a possible D gene is TRBD2 (6 bases). This CDR3 comprises 18 residues. Germline values: CDR1 MNHEY, CDR2 SVGEGT. Trimming stripped 2 bases from V and 0 bases from J, with 16 bases between. CDR3: CASSYDRRAGPNTGELFF. CDR3 coding DNA: TGTGCCAGCAGTTACGATAGGCGAGCGGGCCCGAACACCGGGGAGCTGTTTTTT.

Only a few counts were recorded for this clonotype. This chain joins TRBV18 and TRBJ2-7, with unresolved D. Germline V gene lookup returns CDR1 KGHSH and CDR2 LQKENI. Between the trimmed V and J ends, which lost 5 bases and 3 bases, there was a span of 5 bases. The CDR3 totals 11 residues. DNA of the CDR3: TGTGCCAGCTCAAAAGACTACGAGCAGTACTTC. This gives the protein CASSKDYEQYF.

The sample holds a few counts of this clonotype. The rearrangement links TRBV9 to TRBJ2-1; 7 nucleotides line up with TRBD2. The ends lost 1 base at V and 1 base at J; junction bases unmatched: 5. The CDR3 totals 16 residues. Looked up from germline, CDR1 is SGDLS and CDR2 is YYNGEE. CDR3 coding DNA: TGTGCCAGCAGCGTACTACAAGCGGGATCCTACAATGAGCAGTTCTTC. The encoded protein is CASSVLQAGSYNEQFF.

This clonotype has ten or more counts. The rearrangement joins TRBV5-1 to TRBJ1-2, with D possibly TRBD1 on 5 matching bases. Per germline, CDR1 SGHRS and CDR2 YFSETQ. V gave up 1 base and J gave up 4 bases, with 8 bases separating them. The CDR3 sequence is 13 residues long. In DNA, the CDR3 is TGCGCCAGCAGCTTGTCGGGGCTCTATGGCTACACCTTC. Translating gives CASSLSGLYGYTF.

This clonotype was counted between two and nine times. The rearrangement uses TRBV10-3 and TRBJ1-6; weak D call: TRBD1 (6 bases). Trimming shortened V by 5 bases and J by 8 bases, and 13 bases separated the two germline ends. The CDR3 has 14 residues. CDR1 and CDR2 from the germline V gene are ENHRY and SYGVKD. The CDR3 spells CAISFARGDSPLHF. The CDR3 DNA sequence: TGTGCCATCAGTTTCGCCAGGGGAGATTCACCCCTCCACTTT.